These 5 T cell receptor beta chains share one sample of origin, sequenced in a study of a mutant IDH1 vaccine in newly diagnosed glioma. Time point meaning: week 35, safety follow-up. A single vaccine dose contained 300 ug of mutant IDH1 20-mer peptide, and topical imiquimod was used with it. No antigen has been assigned to these receptors. Clones were read by immunoSEQ multiplex PCR, and TCRdb kept only the in-frame ones, dropping some. The repertoire holds tens of thousands of clones, with roughly 74% as singletons. The starting material was PBMCs, obtained from a glioma patient whose treatment included an IDH1 peptide vaccine. The source of these receptors is a middle-aged man with glioma.

The chain combines TRBV29-1 with TRBJ2-7, with D hard to call. V lost 7 bases and J 3 bases, leaving 13 bases between the germline ends. The CDR3 is made up of 12 amino acids. The V gene's germline CDR1 is SQVTM and CDR2 ANQGSEA. CDR3 amino acids: CSGKTASYEQYF. The CDR3 DNA reads TGCAGCGGCAAGACGGCTAGCTACGAGCAGTACTTC.

This clone occurred a few times. The CDR3 DNA reads as TGTGCCAGCAGTCGGTTGGACAGCCTTAATGAAAAACTGTTTTTT. This codes for CASSRLDSLNEKLFF. The chain joins TRBV6-5 to TRBJ1-4; TRBD1 might be the D (6 bases). The CDR3 contains 15 residues. Per germline, CDR1 MNHEY and CDR2 SVGAGI. The V gene lost 5 bases and the J gene lost 4 bases, with 14 bases spanning the gap.

This clone was observed a handful of times. The chain has TRBV10-1 and TRBJ2-6; 7 bases are a match to TRBD1. From germline, CDR1 is WNHNN and CDR2 SYGVQD (reference sequence). J was trimmed by 0 bases and V by 2 bases; bases with no gene match: 13. This CDR3 region has 20 residues. CDR3 region: CASSETFRGQLISGANVLTF. The CDR3 DNA follows: TGCGCCAGCAGTGAGACTTTCAGGGGACAGTTAATCTCTGGGGCCAACGTCCTGACTTTC.

The genes are TRBV30 and TRBJ1-6; no clear D. The CDR3 has 15 residues. The ends were cut back, 2 bases at V and 0 bases at J, with 8 bases in the middle. The germline gives CDR1 GTSNPN, CDR2 SVGIG (reference sequence). The CDR3 DNA reads as TGTGCCTGGAGTCTCGAGAGCTCCTATAATTCACCCCTCCACTTT. It yields the protein CAWSLESSYNSPLHF.

This chain uses TRBV18 with TRBJ2-7; D perhaps matches TRBD2 (6 bases). The V end lost 6 bases, the J end lost 3 bases, and 12 bases lay between the germline ends. This CDR3 spans 13 amino acids. CDR1 KGHSH and CDR2 LQKENI come from the germline V gene. CDR3: CASSGGEGYEQYF. In DNA, the CDR3 is TGTGCCAGCTCCGGGGGAGAGGGCTACGAGCAGTACTTC.